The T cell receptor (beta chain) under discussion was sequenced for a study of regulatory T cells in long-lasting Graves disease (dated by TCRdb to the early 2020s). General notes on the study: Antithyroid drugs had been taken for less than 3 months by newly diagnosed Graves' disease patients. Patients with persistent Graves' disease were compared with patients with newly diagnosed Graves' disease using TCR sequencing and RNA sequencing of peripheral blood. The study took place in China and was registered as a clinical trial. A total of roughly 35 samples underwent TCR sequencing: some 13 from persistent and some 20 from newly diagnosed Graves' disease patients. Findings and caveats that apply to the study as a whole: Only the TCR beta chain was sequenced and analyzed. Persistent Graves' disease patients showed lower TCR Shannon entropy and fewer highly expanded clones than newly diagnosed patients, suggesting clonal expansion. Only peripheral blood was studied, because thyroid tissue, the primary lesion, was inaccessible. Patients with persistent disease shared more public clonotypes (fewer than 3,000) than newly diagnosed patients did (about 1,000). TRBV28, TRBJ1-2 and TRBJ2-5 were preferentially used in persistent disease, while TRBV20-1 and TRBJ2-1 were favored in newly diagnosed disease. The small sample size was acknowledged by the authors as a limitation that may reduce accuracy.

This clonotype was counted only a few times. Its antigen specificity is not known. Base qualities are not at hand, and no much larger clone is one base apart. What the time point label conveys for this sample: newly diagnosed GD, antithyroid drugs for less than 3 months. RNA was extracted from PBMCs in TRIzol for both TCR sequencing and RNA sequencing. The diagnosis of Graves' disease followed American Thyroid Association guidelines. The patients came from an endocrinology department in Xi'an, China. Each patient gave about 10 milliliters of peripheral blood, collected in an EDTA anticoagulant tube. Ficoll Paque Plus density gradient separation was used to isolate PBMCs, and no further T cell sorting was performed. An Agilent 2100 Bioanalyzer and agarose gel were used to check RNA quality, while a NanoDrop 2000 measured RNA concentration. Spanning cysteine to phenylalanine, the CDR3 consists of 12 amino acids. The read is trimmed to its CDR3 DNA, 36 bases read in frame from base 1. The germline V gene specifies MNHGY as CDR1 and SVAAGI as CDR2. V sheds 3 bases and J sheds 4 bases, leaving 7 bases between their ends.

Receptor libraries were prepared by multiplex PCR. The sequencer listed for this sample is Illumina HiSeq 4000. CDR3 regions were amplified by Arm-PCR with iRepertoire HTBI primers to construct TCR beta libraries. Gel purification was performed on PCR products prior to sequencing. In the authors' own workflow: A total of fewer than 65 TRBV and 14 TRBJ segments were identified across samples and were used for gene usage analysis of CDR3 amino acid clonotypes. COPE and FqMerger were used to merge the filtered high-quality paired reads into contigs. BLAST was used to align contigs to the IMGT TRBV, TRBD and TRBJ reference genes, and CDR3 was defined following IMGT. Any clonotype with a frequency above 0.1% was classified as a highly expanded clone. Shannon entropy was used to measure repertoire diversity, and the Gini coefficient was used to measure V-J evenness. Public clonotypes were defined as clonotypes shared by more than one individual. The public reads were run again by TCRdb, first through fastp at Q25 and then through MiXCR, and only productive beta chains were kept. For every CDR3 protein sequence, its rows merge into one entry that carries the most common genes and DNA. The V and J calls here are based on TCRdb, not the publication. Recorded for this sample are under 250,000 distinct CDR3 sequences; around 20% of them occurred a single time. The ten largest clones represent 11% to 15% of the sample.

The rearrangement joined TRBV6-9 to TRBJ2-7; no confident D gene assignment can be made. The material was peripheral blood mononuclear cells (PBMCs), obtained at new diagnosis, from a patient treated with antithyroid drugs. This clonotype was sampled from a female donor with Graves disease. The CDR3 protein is CASSYPSYEQYF. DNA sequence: TGTGCCAGCAGTTACCCGTCATACGAGCAGTACTTC.